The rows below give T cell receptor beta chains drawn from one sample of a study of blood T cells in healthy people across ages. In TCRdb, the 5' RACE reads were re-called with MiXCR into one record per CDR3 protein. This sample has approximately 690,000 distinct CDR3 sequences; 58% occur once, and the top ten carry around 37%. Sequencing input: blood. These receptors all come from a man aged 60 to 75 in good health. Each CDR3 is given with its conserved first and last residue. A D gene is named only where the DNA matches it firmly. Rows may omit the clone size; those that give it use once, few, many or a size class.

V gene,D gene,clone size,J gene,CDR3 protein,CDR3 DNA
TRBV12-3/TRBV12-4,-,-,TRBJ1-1,CASSLTTLEAFF,TGTGCCAGCAGTTTAACAACCCTTGAAGCTTTCTTT
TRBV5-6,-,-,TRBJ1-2,CASSLAGTVERGGYTF,TGTGCCAGCAGCTTGGCCGGGACCGTTGAACGGGGTGGCTACACCTTC
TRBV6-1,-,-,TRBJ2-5,CASSRGTETQYF,TGTGCCAGCAGCCGGGGTACAGAGACCCAGTACTTC
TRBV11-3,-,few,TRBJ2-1,CASQAITSGQQFF,TGTGCCAGTCAGGCGATAACATCGGGTCAGCAGTTCTTC
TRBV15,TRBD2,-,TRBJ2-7,CATSRVGTSMYEQYF,TGTGCCACCAGCAGAGTGGGGACTAGCATGTACGAGCAGTACTTC
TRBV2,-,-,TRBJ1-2,CASNPDLYGYTF,TGTGCCAGCAATCCAGACCTCTATGGCTACACCTTC
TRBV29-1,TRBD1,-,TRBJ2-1,CSVEKTGGSYNEQFF,TGCAGCGTTGAGAAGACAGGGGGTAGCTACAATGAGCAGTTCTTC
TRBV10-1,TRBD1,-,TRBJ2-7,CASSVGRGPWNEQYF,TGCGCCAGCAGTGTAGGCAGGGGGCCGTGGAACGAGCAGTACTTC
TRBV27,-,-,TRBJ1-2,CASSSAGLSYGYTF,TGTGCCAGCAGTTCGGCAGGGTTGAGCTATGGCTACACCTTC
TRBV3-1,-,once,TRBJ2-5,CASSQVFRQSQETQYF,TGTGCCAGCAGCCAAGTCTTTAGACAGTCCCAAGAGACCCAGTACTTT
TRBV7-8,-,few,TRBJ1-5,CASSLERTSPNQPQHF,TGTGCCAGCAGCTTAGAGCGGACTTCCCCCAATCAGCCCCAGCATTTT
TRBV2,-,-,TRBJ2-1,CATQDSSYNEQFF,TGTGCCACCCAGGACAGCTCCTACAATGAGCAGTTCTTC
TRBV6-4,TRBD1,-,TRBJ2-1,CTSRAGTGGRNEQFF,TGTACCAGCAGAGCCGGGACAGGGGGCAGGAATGAGCAGTTCTTC
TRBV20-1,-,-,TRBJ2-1,CSALGPPPRFYNEQFF,TGCAGTGCTCTCGGGCCCCCTCCGCGCTTCTACAATGAGCAGTTCTTC
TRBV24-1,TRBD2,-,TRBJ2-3,CATSGLAGDTQYF,TGTGCCACCAGTGGCTTAGCGGGAGATACGCAGTATTTT
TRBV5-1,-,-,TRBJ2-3,CASSLDGVSSTDTQYF,TGCGCCAGCAGCTTGGATGGCGTTTCTAGCACAGATACGCAGTATTTT
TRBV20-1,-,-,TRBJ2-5,CSASTLGRGQETQYF,TGCAGTGCTAGTACTCTGGGGAGAGGGCAAGAGACCCAGTACTTC
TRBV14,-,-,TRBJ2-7,CASSQDRVNEQYF,TGTGCCAGCAGCCAAGACAGGGTTAACGAGCAGTACTTC
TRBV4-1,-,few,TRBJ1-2,CASSPGHGNYGYTF,TGCGCCAGCAGCCCAGGGCATGGCAACTATGGCTACACCTTC
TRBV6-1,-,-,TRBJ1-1,CASSEQWAGEAFF,TGTGCCAGCAGTGAACAGTGGGCAGGCGAAGCTTTCTTT
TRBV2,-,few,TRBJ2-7,CASSEGTASYEQYF,TGTGCCAGCAGTGAAGGGACGGCTTCCTACGAGCAGTACTTC
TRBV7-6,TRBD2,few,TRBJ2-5,CASQKAGVYQETQYF,TGTGCCAGCCAAAAAGCGGGGGTGTACCAAGAGACCCAGTACTTC
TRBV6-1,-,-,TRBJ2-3,CASTRGVGTTGRGDTQYF,TGTGCCAGCACCAGGGGGGTCGGGACGACCGGACGAGGGGATACGCAGTATTTT
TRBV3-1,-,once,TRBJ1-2,CASSQDSASYGYTF,TGTGCCAGCAGCCAAGATTCCGCTAGCTATGGCTACACCTTC
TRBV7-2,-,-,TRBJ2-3,CASSSRALDTQYF,TGTGCCAGCAGCTCAAGAGCGTTGGATACGCAGTATTTT
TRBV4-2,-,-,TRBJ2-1,CASSQERGSGGDMDEQFF,TGTGCCAGCAGCCAAGAGAGAGGGAGCGGCGGGGATATGGATGAGCAGTTCTTC
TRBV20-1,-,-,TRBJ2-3,CSAPAGTDTQYF,TGCAGTGCTCCAGCGGGCACAGATACGCAGTATTTT
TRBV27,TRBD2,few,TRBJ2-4,CAGPGLAGGGAKNIQYF,TGTGCCGGACCGGGACTAGCGGGGGGGGGCGCCAAAAACATTCAGTACTTC
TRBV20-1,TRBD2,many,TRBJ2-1,CSARVGSGGFNEQFF,TGCAGTGCTAGAGTTGGTAGCGGGGGGTTCAATGAGCAGTTCTTC
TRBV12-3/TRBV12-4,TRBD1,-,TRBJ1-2,CASSTSQGVWGYTF,TGTGCCAGCAGTACCTCACAGGGGGTCTGGGGCTACACCTTC
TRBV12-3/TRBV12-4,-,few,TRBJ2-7,CASSQGTSFYEQYF,TGTGCCAGCAGCCAAGGGACGTCTTTCTACGAGCAGTACTTC
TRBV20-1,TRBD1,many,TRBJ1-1,CSAPAGQGLGTEAFF,TGCAGTGCTCCGGCGGGACAGGGGTTGGGCACTGAAGCTTTCTTT
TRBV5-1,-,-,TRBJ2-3,CASSADGKGTDTQYF,TGCGCCAGCAGCGCGGACGGTAAAGGGACAGATACGCAGTATTTT
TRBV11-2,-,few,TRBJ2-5,CASSGSQVARETQYF,TGTGCCAGCAGCGGGTCCCAGGTCGCTCGAGAGACCCAGTACTTC
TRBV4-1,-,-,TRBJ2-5,CASSHRMAGGQETQYF,TGCGCCAGCAGCCACCGAATGGCAGGAGGACAAGAGACCCAGTACTTC
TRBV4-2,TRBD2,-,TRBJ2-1,CASSQDRGTSGVGEQFF,TGTGCCAGCAGCCAAGATAGGGGAACTAGCGGGGTGGGTGAGCAGTTCTTC
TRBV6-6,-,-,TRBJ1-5,CASSYVRGLGNQPQHF,TGTGCCAGCAGTTACGTGCGAGGGTTAGGCAATCAGCCCCAGCATTTT
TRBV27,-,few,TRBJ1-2,CASSLFPSANYGYTF,TGTGCCAGCAGTCTATTCCCATCGGCTAACTATGGCTACACCTTC
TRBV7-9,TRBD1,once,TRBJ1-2,CASSFLKGTGGTLNYGYTF,TGTGCCAGCAGCTTCCTGAAGGGGACAGGAGGAACATTGAACTATGGCTACACCTTC
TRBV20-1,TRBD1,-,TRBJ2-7,CSATTGTGGNYEQYF,TGCAGTGCTACCACCGGGACAGGGGGCAATTACGAGCAGTACTTC
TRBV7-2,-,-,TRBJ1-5,CASSGTGKSNQPQHF,TGTGCCAGCAGCGGCACAGGGAAAAGCAATCAGCCCCAGCATTTT
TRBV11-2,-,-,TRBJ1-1,CASSRGFRGEAFF,TGTGCCAGCAGCAGGGGGTTCAGGGGTGAAGCTTTCTTT
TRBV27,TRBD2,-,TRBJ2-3,CASTGRLAESTDTQYF,TGTGCCAGCACCGGTCGCCTAGCGGAGAGCACAGATACGCAGTATTTT
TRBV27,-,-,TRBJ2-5,CASSSGPWVTQYF,TGTGCCAGCAGTTCCGGGCCCTGGGTGACCCAGTACTTC
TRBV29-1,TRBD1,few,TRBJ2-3,CSVDVTGQGEDTQYF,TGCAGCGTTGATGTCACGGGACAGGGAGAAGATACGCAGTATTTT